Listed here are 8 T cell receptor beta chains from one sample, sequenced in a study of OX40 agonist ivuxolimab in advanced cancers. Only in-frame clones appear in the TCRdb table, and some are missing; sequencing was by immunoSEQ multiplex PCR. The top ten clones hold just under 1% of a sample with about 82,000 clones, 86% of them seen once. This material consisted of CD4+ or CD8+ T cells sorted from blood, taken in a trial of the OX40 agonist ivuxolimab. The receptors here all came from an adult with an advanced solid tumor such as melanoma, head and neck, liver or kidney cancer.

The chain links TRBV6-1 to TRBJ2-3, with a possible D match to TRBD2 (6 bases). The CDR3 has 15 residues. The germline gives CDR1 MNHNS, CDR2 SASEGT. V lost 6 bases and J 6 bases, leaving 19 bases between the germline ends. The DNA for the CDR3 is TGTGCCAGCAGGGCGGGGAGGAGTGGGGTGGATACGCAGTATTTT. Translating gives CASRAGRSGVDTQYF.

This clone has only a few counts. The chain uses TRBV15 and TRBJ2-6; D is unresolved. This CDR3 is built from 15 residues. Trimming shortened V by 3 bases and J by 0 bases, and 6 bases separated the two germline ends. Germline values: CDR1 LNHNV, CDR2 YYDKDF (reference sequence). The CDR3 nucleotides are TGTGCCACCAGCAGCAGCCTCTCTGGGGCCAACGTCCTGACTTTC. Protein product: CATSSSLSGANVLTF.

J is TRBJ2-5 and V is TRBV2, with a weak D call TRBD1 (5 bases). The CDR3 contains 14 residues. The V end lost 6 bases, the J end lost 1 base, and 12 bases lay between the germline ends. Germline V gene data show CDR1 as SNHLY and CDR2 as FYNNEI. The CDR3 protein is CASRKLTAQETQYF. CDR3 sequence (DNA): TGTGCCAGCAGGAAACTGACAGCCCAAGAGACCCAGTACTTC.

This chain connects TRBV15 to TRBJ1-1; 8 nucleotides line up with TRBD1. After removal of 3 bases from V and 1 base from J, the junction contained 4 bases not matched to a gene. The V gene's germline CDR1 is LNHNV and CDR2 YYDKDF (reference sequence). CDR3 length equals 15 residues. The CDR3 reads CATSRAGTGNTEAFF. CDR3 bases: TGTGCCACCAGCAGGGCCGGGACAGGGAACACTGAAGCTTTCTTT. Complete variable domain (other parts from reference TRBV15 and TRBJ1-1): DAMVIQNPRYQVTQFGKPVTLSCSQTLNHNVMYWYQQKSSQAPKLLFHYYDKDFNNEADTPDNFQSRRPNTSFCFLDIRSPGLGDTAMYLCATSRAGTGNTEAFFGQGTRLTVV.

The gene calls are TRBV6-1 and TRBJ1-5, with unresolved D. The germline V gene has CDR1 MNHNS and CDR2 SASEGT. The CDR3 totals 15 residues. Trimming removed 3 bases from V and 1 base from J, with 10 bases in between. CDR3 coding DNA: TGTGCCAGCAGTGACCCTCGCAGGAGCAATCAGCCCCAGCATTTT. This gives the protein CASSDPRRSNQPQHF.

The CDR3 here is CASSLSGIGLDTQYF. For the CDR3, the DNA is TGCGCCAGCAGCTTGTCCGGGATTGGATTAGATACGCAGTATTTT. The genes are TRBV5-1 and TRBJ2-3, with D maybe TRBD2 (5 bases). The CDR3 length is 15 residues. Germline V gene lookup returns CDR1 SGHRS and CDR2 YFSETQ. V lost 1 base and J lost 5, with 14 bases in between.

The J gene is TRBJ1-1, the V gene TRBV5-4, with D maybe TRBD1 (5 bases). CDR1 and CDR2 from the germline V gene are SGHNT and YYREEE (reference sequence). This CDR3 comprises 15 residues. V was shortened by 4 bases and J by 3 bases, with 16 bases between the two germline ends. The CDR3 sequence is CASSPPGARDTEAFF. In DNA, the CDR3 is TGTGCCAGCAGCCCCCCCGGGGCCAGGGACACTGAAGCTTTCTTT. Drawing the rest from reference TRBV5-4 and TRBJ1-1, the complete variable domain is ETGVTQSPTHLIKTRGQQVTLRCSSQSGHNTVSWYQQALGQGPQFIFQYYREEENGRGNFPPRFSGLQFPNYSSELNVNALELDDSALYLCASSPPGARDTEAFFGQGTRLTVV.

The chain recombines TRBV4-1 with TRBJ1-2; weak D call: TRBD1 (5 bases). The CDR3 runs 16 residues. V was cut by 1 base and J by 0 bases, with 12 bases left in between. Germline V lookup: CDR1 MGHRA, CDR2 YSYEKL. CDR3 coding DNA: TGCGCCAGCAGCCAAGGTGGGGCATCCTCTAACTATGGCTACACCTTC. Translation: CASSQGGASSNYGYTF.